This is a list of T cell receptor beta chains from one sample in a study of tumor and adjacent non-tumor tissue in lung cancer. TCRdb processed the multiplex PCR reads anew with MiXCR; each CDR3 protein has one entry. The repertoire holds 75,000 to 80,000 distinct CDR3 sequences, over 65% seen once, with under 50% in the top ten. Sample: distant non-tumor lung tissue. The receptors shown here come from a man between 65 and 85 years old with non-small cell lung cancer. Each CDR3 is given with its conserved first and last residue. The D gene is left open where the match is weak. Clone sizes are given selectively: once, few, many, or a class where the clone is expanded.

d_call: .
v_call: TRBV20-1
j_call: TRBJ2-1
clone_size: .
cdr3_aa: CSARDRTGSGENYNEQFF
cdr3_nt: TGCAGTGCTAGAGATCGCACGGGTAGCGGAGAAAATTACAATGAACAGTTCTTC

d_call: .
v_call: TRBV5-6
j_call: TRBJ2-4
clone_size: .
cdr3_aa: CASSATGIGVVGNNQYF
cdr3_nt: TGTGCCAGCAGCGCTACCGGCATAGGGGTCGTTGGAAACAATCAGTACTTC

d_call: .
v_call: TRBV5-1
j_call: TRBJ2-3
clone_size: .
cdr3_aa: CASSLTGEADTQYF
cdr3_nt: TGCGCCAGCAGCTTGACGGGAGAAGCGGATACGCAATATTTT

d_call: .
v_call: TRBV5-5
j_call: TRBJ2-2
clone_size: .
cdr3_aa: CASSLMDSRTGGLFF
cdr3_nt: TGTGCCAGCAGCTTAATGGACAGTCGTACCGGGGGGCTGTTTTTT

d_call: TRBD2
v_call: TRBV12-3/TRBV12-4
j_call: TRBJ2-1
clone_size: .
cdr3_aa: CASSRPHTLAGSYNDQFF
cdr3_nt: TGTGCCAGCAGTCGTCCCCATACACTAGCGGGATCCTACAATGATCAGTTCTTC

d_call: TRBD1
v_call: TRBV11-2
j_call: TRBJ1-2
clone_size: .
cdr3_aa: CASSGTGGNYGYTF
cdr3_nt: TGTGCTAGCTCGGGGACAGGGGGTAACTATGGCTACACCTTC

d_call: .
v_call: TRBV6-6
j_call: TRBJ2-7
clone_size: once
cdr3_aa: CASSAHGLHKQYF
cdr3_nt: TGTGCCAGCAGTGCACATGGGCTCCACAAGCAGTACTTC

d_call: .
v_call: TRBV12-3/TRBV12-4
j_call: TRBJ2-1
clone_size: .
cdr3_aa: CASRRGHSYNDQFF
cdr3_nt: TGTGCCAGCAGACGAGGACATTCATACAATGATCAGTTCTTC

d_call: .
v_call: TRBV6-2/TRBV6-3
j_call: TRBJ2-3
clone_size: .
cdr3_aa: CASALSTDTLYF
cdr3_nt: TGTGCCAGCGCGTTGTCCACAGATACGCTGTATTTT

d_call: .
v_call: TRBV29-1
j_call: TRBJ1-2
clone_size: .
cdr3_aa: CSIIPYQSSGEDGHTF
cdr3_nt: TGCAGCATTATCCCCTATCAATCCTCGGGAGAAGATGGCCACACCTTC

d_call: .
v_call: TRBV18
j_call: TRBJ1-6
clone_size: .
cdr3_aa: CTSSPGNHSPLHF
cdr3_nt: TGTACCAGCTCACCAGGGAATCACTCACCCCTCCACTTT

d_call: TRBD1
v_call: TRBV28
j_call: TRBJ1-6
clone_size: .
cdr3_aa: CTSSSGQGAGSPLHF
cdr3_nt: TGTACCAGCAGTTCGGGACAGGGGGCTGGATCACCCCTCCACTTT

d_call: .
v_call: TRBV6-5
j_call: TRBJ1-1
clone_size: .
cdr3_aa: CDGSYSRGSTEAFF
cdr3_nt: TGTGACGGCAGTTACTCCCGGGGAAGCACTGAAGCTTTCTTT

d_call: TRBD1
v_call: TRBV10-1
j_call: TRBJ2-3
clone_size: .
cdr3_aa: CASSDLTGVSTDTQYF
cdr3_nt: TGCGCCAGCAGTGATTTAACAGGGGTCAGCACAGATACGCAGTATTTC

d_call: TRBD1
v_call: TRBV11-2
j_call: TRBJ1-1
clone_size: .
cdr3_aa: CVSSLTGLVLGDLLNTEAFF
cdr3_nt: TGTGTCAGCAGCTTGACAGGGTTGGTCCTTGGCGATTTATTGAACACTGAAGCTTTCTTT

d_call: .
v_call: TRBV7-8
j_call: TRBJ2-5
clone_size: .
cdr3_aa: CASSLSSRGTGGETQYF
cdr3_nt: TGTGCCAGCAGCTTATCGTCGAGAGGAACTGGGGGGGAGACCCAGTACTTC